This T cell receptor beta chain was obtained from a study of T cells after yellow fever vaccination. This CDR3 is built from 16 residues. V trimming: 3 bases; J trimming: 5 bases; junction bases outside the gene matches: 6. Findings of the study overall: From the bulk population, abundant clonotypes could contaminate and appear within FACS-sorted repertoires. Boosting was followed by the reappearance of most primary-vaccination clones (roughly 95% CD4, around 86% CD8).

TCRdb itself ran the 5' RACE reads through MiXCR, one entry per CDR3 protein. Here the sample spans 600,000 to 750,000 distinct CDR3 sequences, approximately 13% being singletons. This clonotype has just a few counts. The antigen remains unidentified. Material: PBMCs, obtained on the day of the yellow fever booster vaccination. The sequence was collected from a young man who received the YFV17D yellow fever vaccine. The rearrangement uses TRBV12-3 or TRBV12-4 and TRBJ2-7, with 14 bases fitting TRBD2. DNA for the CDR3: TGTGCCAGCAGTTTGGCCGGGACTAGCGGGAGTAACGAGCAGTACTTC. Protein: CASSLAGTSGSNEQYF.